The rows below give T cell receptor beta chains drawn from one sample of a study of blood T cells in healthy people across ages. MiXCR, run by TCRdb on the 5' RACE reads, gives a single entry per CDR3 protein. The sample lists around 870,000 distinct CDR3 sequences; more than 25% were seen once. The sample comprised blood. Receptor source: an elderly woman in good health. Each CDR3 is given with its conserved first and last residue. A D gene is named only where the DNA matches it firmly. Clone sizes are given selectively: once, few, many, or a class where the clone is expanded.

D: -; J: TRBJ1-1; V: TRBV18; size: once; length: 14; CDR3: CASSPRTDNTEAFF; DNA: TGTGCCAGCTCACCGAGGACAGATAACACTGAAGCTTTCTTT
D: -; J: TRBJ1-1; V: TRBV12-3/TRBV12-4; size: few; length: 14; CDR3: CASSRDSMNTEAFF; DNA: TGTGCCAGCAGTAGAGACAGTATGAACACTGAAGCTTTCTTT
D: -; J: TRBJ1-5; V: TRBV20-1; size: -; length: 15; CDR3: CSARASVGLNQPQHF; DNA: TGCAGTGCTAGAGCATCAGTGGGGCTCAATCAGCCCCAGCATTTT
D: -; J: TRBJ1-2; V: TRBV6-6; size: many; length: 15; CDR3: CASRSQTTGSEGYTF; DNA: TGTGCCAGCAGATCGCAGACGACAGGTTCCGAAGGCTACACCTTC
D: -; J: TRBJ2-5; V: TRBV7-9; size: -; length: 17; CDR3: CASSLRSTGAGGETQYF; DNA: TGTGCCAGCAGCTTAAGGTCGACGGGGGCCGGAGGGGAGACCCAGTACTTC
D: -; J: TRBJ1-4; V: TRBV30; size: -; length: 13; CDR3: CAWTTGPNEKLFF; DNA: TGTGCCTGGACGACAGGACCTAATGAAAAACTGTTTTTT
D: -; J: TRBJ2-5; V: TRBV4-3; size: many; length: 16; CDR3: CASSQGPPGMGETQYF; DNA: TGCGCCAGCAGCCAGGGACCTCCGGGGATGGGAGAGACCCAGTACTTC
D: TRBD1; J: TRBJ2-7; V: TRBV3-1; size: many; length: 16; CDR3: CASSPSDRVGTYEQYF; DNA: TGTGCCAGCAGCCCGTCTGACAGGGTGGGAACCTACGAGCAGTACTTC
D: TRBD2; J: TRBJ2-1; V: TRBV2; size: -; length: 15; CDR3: CASSVRREIYNEQFF; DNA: TGTGCCAGCAGTGTTAGGCGGGAGATATACAATGAGCAGTTCTTC
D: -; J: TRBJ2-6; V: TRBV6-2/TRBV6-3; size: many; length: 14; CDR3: CASNKDSGANVLTF; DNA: TGTGCCAGCAACAAAGACTCTGGGGCCAACGTCCTGACTTTC
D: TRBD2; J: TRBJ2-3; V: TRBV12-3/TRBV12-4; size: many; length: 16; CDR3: CASGERGGPDTDTQYF; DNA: TGTGCCAGCGGAGAGCGGGGGGGCCCTGACACAGATACGCAGTATTTT
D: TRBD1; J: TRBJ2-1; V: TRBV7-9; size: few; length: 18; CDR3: CASSFAALRDRGHNEQFF; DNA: TGTGCCAGCAGCTTCGCCGCACTCCGGGACAGGGGACACAATGAGCAGTTCTTC
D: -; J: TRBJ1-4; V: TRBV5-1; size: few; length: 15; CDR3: CASSFSPGGSEKLFF; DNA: TGCGCCAGCAGCTTTAGTCCTGGGGGAAGTGAAAAACTGTTTTTT
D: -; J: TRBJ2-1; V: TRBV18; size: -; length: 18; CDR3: CASSPHRAGESSYNEQFF; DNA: TGTGCCAGCTCACCACACAGGGCGGGGGAGAGCTCCTACAATGAGCAGTTCTTC
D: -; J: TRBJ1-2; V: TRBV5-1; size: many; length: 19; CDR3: CASSLLTTTAGGIIGGYTF; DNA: TGCGCCAGCAGCTTATTAACAACGACAGCCGGGGGGATCATCGGTGGCTACACCTTC
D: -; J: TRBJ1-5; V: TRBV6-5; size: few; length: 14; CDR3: CASSASRGNQPQHF; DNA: TGTGCCAGCAGTGCATCGAGGGGCAATCAGCCCCAGCATTTT
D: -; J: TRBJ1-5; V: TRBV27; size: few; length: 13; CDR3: CATEKYVDQPQHF; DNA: TGTGCCACCGAGAAATATGTCGATCAGCCCCAGCATTTT
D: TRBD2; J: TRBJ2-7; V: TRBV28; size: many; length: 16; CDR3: CASSSPSLAGGREQYF; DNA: TGTGCCAGCAGTTCCCCCTCTCTAGCGGGGGGGCGGGAGCAGTACTTC
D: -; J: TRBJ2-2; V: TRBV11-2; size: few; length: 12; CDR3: CASSLRFGELFF; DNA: TGTGCCAGCAGCTTACGTTTCGGGGAGCTGTTTTTT
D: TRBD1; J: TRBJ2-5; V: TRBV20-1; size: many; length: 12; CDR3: CSAGTGQETQYF; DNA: TGCAGTGCTGGGACAGGGCAAGAGACCCAGTACTTC
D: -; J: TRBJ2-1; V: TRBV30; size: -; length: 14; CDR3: CAWSHSFKYNEQFF; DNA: TGTGCCTGGAGTCACTCCTTTAAGTACAATGAGCAGTTCTTC
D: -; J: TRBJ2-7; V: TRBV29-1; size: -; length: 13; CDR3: CSVGQHLTYEQYF; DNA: TGCAGCGTCGGACAGCATCTGACCTACGAGCAGTACTTC
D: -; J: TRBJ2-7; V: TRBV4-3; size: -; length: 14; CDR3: CASSQDRQVYEQYF; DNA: TGCGCCAGCAGCCAGGATCGACAGGTATACGAGCAGTACTTC
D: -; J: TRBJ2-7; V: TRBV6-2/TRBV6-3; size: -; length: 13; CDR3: CASSYSRGNEQYF; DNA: TGCGCCAGCAGTTACTCGAGGGGGAACGAGCAGTACTTC
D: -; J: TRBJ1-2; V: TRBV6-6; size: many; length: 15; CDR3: CASSPQGALNYGYTF; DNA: TGTGCCAGCAGTCCCCAGGGTGCTCTTAACTATGGCTACACCTTC
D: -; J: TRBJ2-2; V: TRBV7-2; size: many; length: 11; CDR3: CASSLSGELFF; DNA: TGTGCCAGCAGCTTATCCGGGGAGCTGTTTTTT
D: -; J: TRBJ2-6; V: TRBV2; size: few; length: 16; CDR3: CASSGTTSPGANVLTF; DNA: TGTGCCAGCAGTGGAACAACCTCTCCTGGGGCCAACGTCCTGACTTTC
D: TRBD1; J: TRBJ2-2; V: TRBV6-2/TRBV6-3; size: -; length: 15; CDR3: CASSSRDRVTGELFF; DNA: TGTGCCAGCAGTTCACGGGACAGGGTCACCGGGGAGCTGTTTTTT
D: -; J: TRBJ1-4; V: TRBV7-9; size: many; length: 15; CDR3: CASSFEAGLIEKLFF; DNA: TGTGCCAGCAGCTTTGAGGCAGGGCTTATTGAAAAACTGTTTTTT